Listed below are T cell receptor beta chains from one sample, sequenced in a study of human T cells and chemical hapten exposure. One entry per CDR3 protein results from TCRdb running MiXCR on the RACE reads. The data hold some 170,000 distinct CDR3 sequences, with 28% observed a single time. Specimen: whole blood, collected in connection with sensitization to the hapten diphenylcyclopropenone (DPC). Every receptor here comes from a woman aged 18-29 years with alopecia areata. Some clones in this sample may be carry-over from other donors' samples. The CDR3 runs from the conserved cysteine through the conserved F or W. D genes are given only for firm matches. A row's size may be missing; if present it is once, few, many or a size class.

TRBV9	few	TRBJ1-5	-	CASSVEAIYQPQHF	TGTGCCAGCAGCGTAGAGGCAATCTATCAGCCCCAGCATTTT
TRBV7-9	few	TRBJ1-2	TRBD1	CASSSRFRDRDPHYGYTF	TGTGCCAGCAGCTCAAGGTTCCGGGACAGGGATCCTCACTATGGCTACACCTTC
TRBV20-1	-	TRBJ2-1	-	CSARDGRPYNEQFF	TGCAGTGCCAGAGATGGGCGCCCGTACAATGAGCAGTTCTTC
TRBV15	-	TRBJ2-2	TRBD2	CATSISGMRGTGELFF	TGTGCCACCAGCATAAGCGGGATGCGGGGAACCGGGGAGCTGTTTTTT
TRBV24-1	-	TRBJ1-1	-	CATSAGTEAFF	TGTGCCACCAGTGCAGGCACTGAAGCTTTCTTT
TRBV3-1	-	TRBJ2-5	-	CASSQAQRRETQYF	TGTGCCAGCAGCCAAGCGCAGAGAAGAGAGACCCAGTACTTC
TRBV6-1	many	TRBJ2-7	-	CASARGLRAYEQYF	TGTGCCAGCGCACGGGGCTTGAGGGCCTACGAGCAGTACTTC
TRBV12-3/TRBV12-4	many	TRBJ2-5	-	CANSPGKTPRETQYF	TGTGCCAACTCGCCGGGAAAAACCCCTCGGGAGACCCAGTACTTC
TRBV24-1	few	TRBJ2-1	-	CATSEGAHAKQFF	TGTGCCACCAGTGAGGGAGCCCACGCTAAGCAGTTCTTC
TRBV19	few	TRBJ2-7	-	CASSTKYEQYF	TGTGCCAGTAGTACCAAATACGAGCAGTACTTC
TRBV7-7	-	TRBJ2-3	TRBD1	CASSQGQGTDTQYF	TGTGCTAGCAGCCAGGGACAGGGGACAGATACGCAGTATTTT
TRBV15	few	TRBJ2-4	-	CATSSGSWTDKNIQYF	TGTGCCACCAGCAGTGGGTCCTGGACAGACAAAAACATTCAGTACTTC
TRBV12-3/TRBV12-4	-	TRBJ1-5	-	CASSLRRNQPQHF	TGTGCCAGCAGTTTACGACGGAATCAGCCCCAGCATTTT
TRBV4-2	-	TRBJ2-7	-	CASSQERGLAEQYF	TGTGCCAGCAGCCAAGAGAGAGGGTTGGCCGAGCAGTACTTC
TRBV10-3	-	TRBJ1-5	TRBD1	CAISESGDRDQPQHF	TGTGCCATCAGTGAGTCGGGAGACAGGGATCAGCCCCAGCATTTT
TRBV20-1	-	TRBJ2-3	TRBD1	CSAVSPGGWGTDTQYF	TGCAGTGCTGTATCCCCAGGGGGCTGGGGCACAGATACGCAGTATTTT
TRBV27	few	TRBJ2-1	TRBD1	CASRGDRGVFNEQFF	TGTGCCAGCAGGGGGGACAGGGGCGTCTTCAATGAGCAGTTCTTC
TRBV11-2	-	TRBJ2-1	TRBD2	CASSSPRRLAGFEQFF	TGTGCCAGCAGCTCACCTCGGCGGCTAGCGGGGTTTGAGCAGTTCTTC
TRBV7-2	many	TRBJ2-3	-	CASSYSDTQYF	TGTGCCAGCAGTTACTCAGATACGCAGTATTTT
TRBV4-2	-	TRBJ2-7	-	CASSQDYGWGQQYF	TGTGCCAGCAGCCAAGATTACGGGTGGGGGCAGCAGTACTTC
TRBV11-2	-	TRBJ2-2	-	CASSFGGRGLMKANTGELFF	TGTGCCAGCAGCTTCGGGGGCCGAGGGTTAATGAAAGCGAACACCGGGGAGCTGTTTTTT
TRBV5-1	few	TRBJ2-1	-	CASSLAEGAGNEQFF	TGCGCCAGCAGCTTAGCGGAGGGCGCGGGTAATGAGCAGTTCTTC
TRBV29-1	few	TRBJ2-7	-	CSVGAGVYEQYF	TGCAGCGTTGGGGCCGGCGTCTACGAGCAGTACTTC
TRBV4-3	-	TRBJ2-5	TRBD2	CASSQGTGLAKYF	TGCGCCAGCAGCCAAGGAACTGGACTAGCCAAGTACTTC
TRBV4-3	-	TRBJ1-1	TRBD1	CASSPHRGGTEAFF	TGCGCCAGCAGCCCCCACAGGGGTGGGACTGAAGCTTTCTTT
TRBV2	few	TRBJ2-2	-	CASSEEAVTGELFF	TGTGCCAGCAGTGAGGAGGCGGTCACCGGGGAGCTGTTTTTT
TRBV18	few	TRBJ2-2	-	CASSPLSQAGELFF	TGTGCCAGCTCACCACTATCCCAGGCCGGGGAGCTGTTTTTT
TRBV2	-	TRBJ2-7	-	CASSDRQNYEQYF	TGTGCCAGCAGTGATAGACAGAATTACGAGCAGTACTTC
TRBV15	few	TRBJ1-2	-	CATSGAQINYGYTF	TGTGCCACCAGCGGGGCCCAGATCAACTATGGCTACACCTTC
TRBV4-2	-	TRBJ1-2	-	CASSQDYGYTF	TGTGCCAGCAGCCAGGATTATGGCTACACCTTC
TRBV20-1	many	TRBJ1-2	-	CSVHTRVSNYGYTF	TGCAGTGTCCACACTCGGGTATCTAACTATGGCTACACCTTC
TRBV10-3	few	TRBJ1-3	-	CAISQSSGNTIYF	TGTGCCATTTCACAGAGCTCTGGAAACACCATATATTTT
TRBV29-1	few	TRBJ2-1	-	CSVVVRGHEQFF	TGCAGCGTTGTGGTCCGGGGTCATGAGCAGTTCTTC
TRBV14	-	TRBJ2-1	-	CASTRGSTYNEQFF	TGTGCCAGCACCCGGGGGAGTACCTACAATGAGCAGTTCTTC
TRBV11-1	-	TRBJ2-1	-	CASSLEGDEQFF	TGTGCCAGCAGCTTAGAGGGCGATGAGCAGTTCTTC
TRBV18	few	TRBJ1-5	-	CASSPGGTLSNQPQHF	TGTGCCAGCTCACCAGGGGGGACATTGAGCAATCAGCCCCAGCATTTT
TRBV6-2/TRBV6-3	-	TRBJ1-1	-	CASSYSVNTEAFF	TGTGCCAGCAGTTACTCCGTGAACACTGAAGCTTTCTTT
TRBV21-1	few	TRBJ2-7	-	CASSKCRGGVPLSYEQYF	TGTGCCAGCAGCAAATGCCGGGGCGGAGTACCGCTTTCCTACGAGCAGTACTTC
TRBV7-2	once	TRBJ2-2	TRBD2	CVSSPDSRGGTGELFF	TGTGTCAGCAGCCCTGACTCGCGGGGGGGCACCGGGGAGCTGTTTTTT
TRBV11-3	few	TRBJ2-7	-	CASSLGPDYEQYF	TGTGCCAGCAGCTTAGGTCCGGATTACGAGCAGTACTTC
TRBV27	few	TRBJ2-1	-	CASSFPGQRDNEQFF	TGTGCCAGCAGTTTCCCCGGACAGAGAGACAATGAGCAGTTCTTC
TRBV20-1	-	TRBJ1-6	-	CSAPWGGRGNSPLHF	TGCAGTGCTCCCTGGGGGGGACGGGGTAATTCACCCCTCCACTTT
TRBV29-1	once	TRBJ2-7	-	CSVDGQNNPTGEQYF	TGCAGCGTCGATGGACAGAATAATCCGACCGGCGAGCAGTACTTC
TRBV7-2	few	TRBJ1-1	TRBD1	CASSMTGAHTEAFF	TGTGCCAGCAGCATGACAGGGGCCCACACTGAAGCTTTCTTT
TRBV25-1	few	TRBJ2-3	TRBD2	CASSDVRTGGQGDTQYF	TGTGCCAGCAGTGATGTCCGGACGGGAGGGCAGGGAGATACGCAGTATTTT